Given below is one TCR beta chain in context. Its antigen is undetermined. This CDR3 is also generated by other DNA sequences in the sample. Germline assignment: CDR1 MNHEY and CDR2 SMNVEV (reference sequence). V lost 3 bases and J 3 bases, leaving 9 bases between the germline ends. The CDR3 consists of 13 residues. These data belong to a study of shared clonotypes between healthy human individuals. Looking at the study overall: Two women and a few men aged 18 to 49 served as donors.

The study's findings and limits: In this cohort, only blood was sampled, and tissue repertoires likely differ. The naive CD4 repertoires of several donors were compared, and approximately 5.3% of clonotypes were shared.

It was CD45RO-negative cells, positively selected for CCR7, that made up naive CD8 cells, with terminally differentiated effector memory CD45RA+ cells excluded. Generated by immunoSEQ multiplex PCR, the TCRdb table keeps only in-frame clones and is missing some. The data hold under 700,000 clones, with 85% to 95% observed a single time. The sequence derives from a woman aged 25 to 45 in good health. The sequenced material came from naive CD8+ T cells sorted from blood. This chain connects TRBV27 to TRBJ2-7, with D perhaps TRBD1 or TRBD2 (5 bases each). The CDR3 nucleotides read TGTGCCAGCAGTTTGGGTGGGGGCTACGAGCAGTACTTC. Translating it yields CASSLGGGYEQYF.